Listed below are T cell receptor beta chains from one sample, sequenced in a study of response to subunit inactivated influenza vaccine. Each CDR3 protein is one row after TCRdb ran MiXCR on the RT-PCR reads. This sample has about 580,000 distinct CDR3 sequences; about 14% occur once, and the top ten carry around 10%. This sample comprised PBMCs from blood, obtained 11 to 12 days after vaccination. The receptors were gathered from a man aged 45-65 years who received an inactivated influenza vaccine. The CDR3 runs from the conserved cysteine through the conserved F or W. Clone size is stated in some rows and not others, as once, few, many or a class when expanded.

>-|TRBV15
CATSRGQGIYNEQFF
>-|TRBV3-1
CASSQGHNYGYTF
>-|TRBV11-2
CASSSTRLGLSSYNEQFF
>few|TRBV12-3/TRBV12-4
CASSYGANEQFF
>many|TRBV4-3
CASSQGSGRGNTEAFF
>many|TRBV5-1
CASSLDTSGTNEQFF
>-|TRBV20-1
CSVTYRDRGRETQYF
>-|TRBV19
CASSIPRLWGETQYF
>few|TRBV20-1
CSARQPGQGISPLHF
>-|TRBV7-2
CASSLLPFYEQYF
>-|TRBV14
CASSQDPRGEQYF
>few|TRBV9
CASSATSGSPETQYF
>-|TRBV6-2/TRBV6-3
CASSHQEETQYF
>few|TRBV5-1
CASSFLRGGGTDTQYF
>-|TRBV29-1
CSVATPSSYEQYF
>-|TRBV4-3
CASSQDFDFLLAKNIQYF
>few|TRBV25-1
CASSERDGPSGRVGETQYF
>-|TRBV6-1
CASSEGEIFEQFF